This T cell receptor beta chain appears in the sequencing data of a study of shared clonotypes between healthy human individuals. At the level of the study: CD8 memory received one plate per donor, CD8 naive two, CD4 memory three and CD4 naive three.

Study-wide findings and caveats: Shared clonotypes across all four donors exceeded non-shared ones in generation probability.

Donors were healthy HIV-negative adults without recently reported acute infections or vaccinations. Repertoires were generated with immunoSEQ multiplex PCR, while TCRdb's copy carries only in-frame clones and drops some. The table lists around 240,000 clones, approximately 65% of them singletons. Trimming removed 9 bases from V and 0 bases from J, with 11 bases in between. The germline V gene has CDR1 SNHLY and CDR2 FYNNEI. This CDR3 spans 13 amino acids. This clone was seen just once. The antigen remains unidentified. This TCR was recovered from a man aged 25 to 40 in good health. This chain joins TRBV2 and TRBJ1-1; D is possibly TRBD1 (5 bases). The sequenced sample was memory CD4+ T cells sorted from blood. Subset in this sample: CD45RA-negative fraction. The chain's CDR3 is CARSLQVNTEAFF. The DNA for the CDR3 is TGTGCCAGAAGTTTACAGGTGAACACTGAAGCTTTCTTT. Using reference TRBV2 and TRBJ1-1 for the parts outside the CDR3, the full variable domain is EPEVTQTPSHQVTQMGQEVILRCVPISNHLYFYWYRQILGQKVEFLVSFYNNEISEKSEIFDDQFSVERPDGSNFTLKIRSTKLEDSAMYFCARSLQVNTEAFFGQGTRLTVV.